This T cell receptor (beta chain) was captured by sequencing in a study of cytomegalovirus exposure and HLA in healthy donors. On the study more broadly: Unique TCR beta sequences numbering around 110 million came from approximately 180 million T cells in an earlier analysis.

The CDR3 extends over 13 amino acids. V was cut by 6 bases and J by 7 bases, with 16 bases left in between. Germline-derived CDR1 and CDR2 are SQVTM and ANQGSEA. PCR was performed using 60 Vbeta and 13 Jbeta primers. Here immunoSEQ multiplex PCR was the method, and the copy in TCRdb shows in-frame clones only, minus some. This sample has around 150,000 clones; 70% to 90% occur once, and the top ten carry 1.5% to 2%. Comments on this clone: Its antigen is unidentified.

Whole-study findings and limits: A later look showed TCR association rates differing by HLA locus, highest for DRB1 and lowest for HLA-C. Cytomegalovirus-associated TCR beta chains were listed, numbering 150 to 200.

V usage is TRBV29-1 and J usage is TRBJ2-1; D call uncertain. The sequence came from a young woman in good health and CMV-seronegative. Sample: PBMCs. The DNA of the CDR3 is TGCAGCGTCTCCGAAATCACAAATAATGAGCAGTTCTTC. It encodes CSVSEITNNEQFF.